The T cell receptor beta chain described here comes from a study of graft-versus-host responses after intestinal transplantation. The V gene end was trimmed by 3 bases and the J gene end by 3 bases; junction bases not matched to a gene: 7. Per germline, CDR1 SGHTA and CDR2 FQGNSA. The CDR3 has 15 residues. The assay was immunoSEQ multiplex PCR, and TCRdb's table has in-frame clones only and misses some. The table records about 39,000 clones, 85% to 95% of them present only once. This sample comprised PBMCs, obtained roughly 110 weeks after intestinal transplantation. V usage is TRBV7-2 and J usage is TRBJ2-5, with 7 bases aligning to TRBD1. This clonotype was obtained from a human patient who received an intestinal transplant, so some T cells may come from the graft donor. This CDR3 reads CASSLTGWEEETQYF. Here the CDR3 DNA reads TGTGCCAGCAGCTTGACAGGGTGGGAAGAAGAGACCCAGTACTTC.